This entry concerns a single T cell receptor beta chain. Primers used in a second PCR of about 7 to 12 cycles were a sample-barcoded 5' primer and a J-beta primer mix. A template-switch adaptor with 12 random nucleotides tagged each cDNA molecule. TCRdb itself ran the 5' RACE reads through MiXCR, one entry per CDR3 protein. The table records approximately 790,000 distinct CDR3 sequences, under 80% of them present only once. The source of the sample is a study of blood T cells in healthy people across ages. The CDR3 length is 15 residues. Germline V CDR1 and CDR2: SGDLS, YYNGEE. V trimming: 3 bases; J trimming: 4 bases; junction bases outside the gene matches: 2.

This receptor was identified in a man aged 25-40 years in good health. Sequenced sample: blood. The genes are TRBV9 and TRBJ2-1, with 12 positions matching TRBD2. This chain's CDR3 is CASSGLAGVYNEQFF. The CDR3 nucleotides are TGTGCCAGCAGCGGACTAGCGGGGGTTTACAATGAGCAGTTCTTC.